This note documents a single TCR beta chain sequence. These data are taken from a study of blood T cells in healthy people across ages. This CDR3 has 18 residues. Germline lookup yields CDR1 SGHTA and CDR2 FQGNSA. A J-beta primer mix and a sample-barcoded 5' primer were used in a second PCR of roughly 7 to 12 cycles. One entry per CDR3 protein results from TCRdb running MiXCR on the 5' RACE reads. The sample has roughly 800,000 distinct CDR3 sequences, 55% to 70% seen once; the top ten hold approximately 21%. The TCR originated in a man aged 30-40 years in good health. The genes are TRBV7-2 and TRBJ2-7, with 8 bases matching TRBD2. The end of the DNA aligns better with TRBJ2-4, so the J call may be wrong. Sequencing input: blood. As DNA, the CDR3 is TGTGCCAGCAGCTTAGTAGCCGGTCGGGGGGGTTTCAAAAACATTCAGTACTTC. It yields the protein CASSLVAGRGGFKNIQYF.